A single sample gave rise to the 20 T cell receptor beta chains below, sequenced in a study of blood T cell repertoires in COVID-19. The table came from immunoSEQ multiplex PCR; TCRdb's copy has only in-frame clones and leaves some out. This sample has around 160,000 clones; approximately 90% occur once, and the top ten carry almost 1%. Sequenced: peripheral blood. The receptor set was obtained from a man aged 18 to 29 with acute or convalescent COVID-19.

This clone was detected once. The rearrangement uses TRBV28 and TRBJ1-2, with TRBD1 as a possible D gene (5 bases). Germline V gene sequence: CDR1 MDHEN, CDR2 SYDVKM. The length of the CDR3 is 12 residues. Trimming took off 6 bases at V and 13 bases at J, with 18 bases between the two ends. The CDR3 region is CASRRGGKEFTF. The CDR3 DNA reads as TGTGCCAGCAGAAGGGGAGGGAAGGAGTTCACCTTC.

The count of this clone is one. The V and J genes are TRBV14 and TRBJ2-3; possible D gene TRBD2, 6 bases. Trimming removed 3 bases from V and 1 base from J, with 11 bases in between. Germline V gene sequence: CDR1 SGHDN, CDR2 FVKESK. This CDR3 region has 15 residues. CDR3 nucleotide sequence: TGTGCCAGCAGCCAGGTGGGACTTCGCACAGATACGCAGTATTTT. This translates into CASSQVGLRTDTQYF.

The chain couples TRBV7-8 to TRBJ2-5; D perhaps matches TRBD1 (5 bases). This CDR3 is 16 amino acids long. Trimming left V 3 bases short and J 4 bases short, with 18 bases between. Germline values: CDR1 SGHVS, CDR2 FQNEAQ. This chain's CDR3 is CASSLGSPRQGETQYF. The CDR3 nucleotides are TGTGCCAGCAGCTTGGGGTCACCCCGCCAGGGAGAGACCCAGTACTTC.

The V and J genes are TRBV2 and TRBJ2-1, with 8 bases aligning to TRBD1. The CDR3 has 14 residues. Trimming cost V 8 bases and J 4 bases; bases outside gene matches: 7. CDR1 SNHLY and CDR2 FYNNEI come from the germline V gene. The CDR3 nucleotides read TGTGCCAGCCGCTCAGGGGGCCTTTACAATGAGCAGTTCTTC. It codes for CASRSGGLYNEQFF.

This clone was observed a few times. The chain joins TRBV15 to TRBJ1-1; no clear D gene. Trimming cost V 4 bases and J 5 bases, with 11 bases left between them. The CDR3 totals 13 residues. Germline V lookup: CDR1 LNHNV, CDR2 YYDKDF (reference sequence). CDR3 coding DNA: TGTGCCACCAGCATTACGGAGTGGACTGAAGCTTTCTTT. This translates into CATSITEWTEAFF. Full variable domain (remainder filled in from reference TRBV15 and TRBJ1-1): DAMVIQNPRYQVTQFGKPVTLSCSQTLNHNVMYWYQQKSSQAPKLLFHYYDKDFNNEADTPDNFQSRRPNTSFCFLDIRSPGLGDTAMYLCATSITEWTEAFFGQGTRLTVV.

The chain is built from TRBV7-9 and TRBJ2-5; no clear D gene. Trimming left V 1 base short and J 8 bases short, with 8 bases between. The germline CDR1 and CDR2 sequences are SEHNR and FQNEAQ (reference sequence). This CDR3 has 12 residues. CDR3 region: CASSLVTATQYF. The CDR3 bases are TGTGCCAGCAGCTTAGTTACAGCTACCCAGTACTTC.

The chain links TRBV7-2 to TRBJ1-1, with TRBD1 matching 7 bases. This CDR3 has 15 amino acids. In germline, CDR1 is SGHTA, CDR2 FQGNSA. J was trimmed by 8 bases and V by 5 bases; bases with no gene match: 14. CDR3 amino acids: CASSLTGTENPEAFF. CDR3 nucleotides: TGTGCCAGCAGCCTGACCGGGACAGAGAACCCGGAAGCTTTCTTT.

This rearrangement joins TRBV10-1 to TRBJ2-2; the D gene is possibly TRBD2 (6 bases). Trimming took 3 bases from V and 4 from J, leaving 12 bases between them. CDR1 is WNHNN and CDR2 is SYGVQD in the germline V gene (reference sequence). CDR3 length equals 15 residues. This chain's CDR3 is CASSERLVGTGELFF. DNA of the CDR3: TGCGCCAGCAGTGAAAGACTAGTCGGCACCGGGGAGCTGTTTTTT.

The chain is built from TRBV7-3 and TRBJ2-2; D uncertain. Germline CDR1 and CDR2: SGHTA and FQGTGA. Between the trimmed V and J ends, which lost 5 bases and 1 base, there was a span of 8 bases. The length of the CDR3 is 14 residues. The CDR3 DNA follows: TGTGCCAGCAGCCCTAACCGGAACACCGGGGAGCTGTTTTTT. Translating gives CASSPNRNTGELFF.

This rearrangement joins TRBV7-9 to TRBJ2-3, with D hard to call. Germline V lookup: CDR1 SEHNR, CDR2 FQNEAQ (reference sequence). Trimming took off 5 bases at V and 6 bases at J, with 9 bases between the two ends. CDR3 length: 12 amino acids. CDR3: CASSLRVDTQYF. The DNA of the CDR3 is TGTGCCAGCAGCCTTCGGGTGGATACGCAGTATTTT.

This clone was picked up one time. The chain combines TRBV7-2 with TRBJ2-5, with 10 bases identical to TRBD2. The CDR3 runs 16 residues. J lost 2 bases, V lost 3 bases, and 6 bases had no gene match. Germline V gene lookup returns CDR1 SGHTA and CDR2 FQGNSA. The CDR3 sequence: CASSLGRTSGQETQYF. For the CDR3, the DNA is TGTGCCAGCAGCTTGGGACGGACTAGCGGACAAGAGACCCAGTACTTC.

The CDR3 coding sequence is TGTGCCACCCGATCAACAAACACTGAAGCTTTCTTT. Translated, it gives CATRSTNTEAFF. The chain carries TRBV6-5 and TRBJ1-1; D remains unclear. Germline CDR1 and CDR2: MNHEY and SVGAGI. Trimming removed 10 bases at V and 2 bases at J, with 11 bases between. The CDR3 runs to 12 residues.

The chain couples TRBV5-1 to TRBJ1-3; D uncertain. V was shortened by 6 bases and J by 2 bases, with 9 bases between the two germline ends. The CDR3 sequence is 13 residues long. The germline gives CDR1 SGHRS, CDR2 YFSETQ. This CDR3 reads CASTTGAGNTIYF. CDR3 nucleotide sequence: TGCGCCAGCACCACCGGGGCTGGAAACACCATATATTTT.

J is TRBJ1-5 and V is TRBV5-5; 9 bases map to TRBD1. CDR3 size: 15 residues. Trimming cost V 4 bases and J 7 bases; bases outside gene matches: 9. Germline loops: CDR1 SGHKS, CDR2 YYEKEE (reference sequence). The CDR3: CASSLADRGLQPQHF. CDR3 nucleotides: TGTGCCAGCAGCCTGGCAGACAGGGGGTTACAGCCCCAGCATTTT.

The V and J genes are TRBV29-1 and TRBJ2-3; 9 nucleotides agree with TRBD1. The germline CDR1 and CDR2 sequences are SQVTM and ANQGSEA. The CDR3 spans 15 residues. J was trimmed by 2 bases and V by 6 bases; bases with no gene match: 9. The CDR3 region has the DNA TGCAGCGTGCGCGACGACAGGGGGTTCACAGATACGCAGTATTTT. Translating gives CSVRDDRGFTDTQYF.

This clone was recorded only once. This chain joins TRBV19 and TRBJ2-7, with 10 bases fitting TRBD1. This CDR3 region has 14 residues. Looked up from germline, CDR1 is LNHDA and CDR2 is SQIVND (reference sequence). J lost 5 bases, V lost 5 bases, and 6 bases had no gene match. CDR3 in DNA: TGTGCCAGTAGTGTCCGGGACAGGGGACACGAGCAGTACTTC. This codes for CASSVRDRGHEQYF. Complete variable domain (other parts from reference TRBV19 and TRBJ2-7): DGGITQSPKYLFRKEGQNVTLSCEQNLNHDAMYWYRQDPGQGLRLIYYSQIVNDFQKGDIAEGYSVSREKKESFPLTVTSAQKNPTAFYLCASSVRDRGHEQYFGPGTRLTVT.

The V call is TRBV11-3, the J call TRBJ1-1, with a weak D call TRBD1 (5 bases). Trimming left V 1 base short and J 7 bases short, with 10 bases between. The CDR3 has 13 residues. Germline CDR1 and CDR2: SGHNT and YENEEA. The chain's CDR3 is CASSLGYRSEAFF. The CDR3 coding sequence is TGTGCCAGCAGCTTAGGGTACAGGAGTGAAGCTTTCTTT.

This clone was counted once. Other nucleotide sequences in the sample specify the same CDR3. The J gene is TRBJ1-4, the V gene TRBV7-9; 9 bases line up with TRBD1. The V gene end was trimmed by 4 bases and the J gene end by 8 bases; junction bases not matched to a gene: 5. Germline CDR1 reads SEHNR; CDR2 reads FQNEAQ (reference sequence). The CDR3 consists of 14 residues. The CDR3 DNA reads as TGTGCCAGCAGCTGGGGACAGGGACGGGAAAAACTGTTTTTT. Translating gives CASSWGQGREKLFF.

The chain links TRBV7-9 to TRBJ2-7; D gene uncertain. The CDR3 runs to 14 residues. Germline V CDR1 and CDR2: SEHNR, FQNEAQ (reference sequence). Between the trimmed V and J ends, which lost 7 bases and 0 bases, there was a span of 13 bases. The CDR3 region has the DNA TGTGCCAGCACCCACAGCACCAGCTCCTACGAGCAGTACTTC. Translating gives CASTHSTSSYEQYF. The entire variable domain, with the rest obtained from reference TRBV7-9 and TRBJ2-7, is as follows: DTGVSQNPRHKITKRGQNVTFRCDPISEHNRLYWYRQTLGQGPEFLTYFQNEAQLEKSRLLSDRFSAERPKGSFSTLEIQRTEQGDSAMYLCASTHSTSSYEQYFGPGTRLTVT.

In nucleotides, the CDR3 is TGTGCCTGGACTTTTGGCAGCTCTGGAAACACCATATATTTT. Encoded protein: CAWTFGSSGNTIYF. The rearrangement joins TRBV30 to TRBJ1-3; no clear D gene. CDR1 is GTSNPN and CDR2 is SVGIG in the germline V gene (reference sequence). Trimming pared 4 bases from V and 0 bases from J, leaving 10 bases between. The CDR3 loop spans 14 amino acids. The full variable domain, rest sourced from reference TRBV30 and TRBJ1-3, is SQTIHQWPATLVQPVGSPLSLECTVEGTSNPNLYWYRQAAGRGLQLLFYSVGIGQISSEVPQNLSASRPQDRQFILSSKKLLLSDSGFYLCAWTFGSSGNTIYFGEGSWLTVV.